Reported below is one T cell receptor beta chain. The CDR3 contains 14 residues. Trimming left V 3 bases short and J 0 bases short, with 11 bases between. CDR1 is SQVTM and CDR2 is ANQGSEA in the germline V gene. The sample comes from a study of blood T cell repertoires in COVID-19. About the research overall: Samples taken during acute and convalescent COVID-19 were collected in the United States, Italy and Spain. PBMCs, B-cell-depleted T cells, or T cells were the source of the cDNA or gDNA that made up the material.

In the original processing: It was from reference gene primer amplification that nucleated cell counts were estimated. Only in-frame clones appear in the TCRdb table, and some are missing; sequencing was by immunoSEQ multiplex PCR. That table is the source of V, J and clone size, and D and trimming were worked out from the DNA. The table has about 150,000 clones, less than 90% seen once. The V and J genes are TRBV29-1 and TRBJ1-2; D is undetermined. The sequence was collected from a man between 18 and 35 years old with active or convalescent COVID-19. The sequencing input was peripheral blood. The CDR3 reads CSVDGSPTNYGYTF. The DNA of the CDR3 is TGCAGCGTTGACGGGAGTCCAACTAACTATGGCTACACCTTC. Complete variable domain (other parts from reference TRBV29-1 and TRBJ1-2): SAVISQKPSRDICQRGTSLTIQCQVDSQVTMMFWYRQQPGQSLTLIATANQGSEATYESGFVIDKFPISRPNLTFSTLTVSNMSPEDSSIYLCSVDGSPTNYGYTFGSGTRLTVV.